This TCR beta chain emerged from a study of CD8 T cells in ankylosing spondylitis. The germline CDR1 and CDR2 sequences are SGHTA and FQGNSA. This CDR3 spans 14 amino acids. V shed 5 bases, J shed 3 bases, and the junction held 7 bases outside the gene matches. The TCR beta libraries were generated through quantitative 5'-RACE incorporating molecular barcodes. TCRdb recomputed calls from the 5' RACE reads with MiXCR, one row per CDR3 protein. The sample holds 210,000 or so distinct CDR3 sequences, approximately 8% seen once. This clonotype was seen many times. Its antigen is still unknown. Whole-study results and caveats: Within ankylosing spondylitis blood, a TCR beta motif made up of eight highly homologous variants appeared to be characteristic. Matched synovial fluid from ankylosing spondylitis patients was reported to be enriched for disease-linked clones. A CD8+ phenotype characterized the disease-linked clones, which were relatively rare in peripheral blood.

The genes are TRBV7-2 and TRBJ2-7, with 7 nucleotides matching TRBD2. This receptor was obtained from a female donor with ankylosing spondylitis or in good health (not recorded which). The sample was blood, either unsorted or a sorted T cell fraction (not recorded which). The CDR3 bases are TGTGCCAGCAGCCAGGGTCTAGCGGTCTACGAGCAGTACTTC. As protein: CASSQGLAVYEQYF.